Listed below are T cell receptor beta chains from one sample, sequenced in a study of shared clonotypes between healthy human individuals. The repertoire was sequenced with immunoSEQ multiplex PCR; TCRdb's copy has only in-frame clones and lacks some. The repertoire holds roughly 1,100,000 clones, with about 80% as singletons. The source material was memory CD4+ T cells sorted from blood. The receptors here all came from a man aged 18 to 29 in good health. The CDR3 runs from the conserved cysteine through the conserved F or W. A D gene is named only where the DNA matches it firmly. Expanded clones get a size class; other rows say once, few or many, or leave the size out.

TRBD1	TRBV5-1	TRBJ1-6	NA	CASRTTGTGASPLHF	TGCGCCAGCAGAACGACCGGGACAGGGGCTTCACCCCTCCACTTT
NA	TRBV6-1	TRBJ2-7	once	CASRRAGLFEQYF	TGTGCCAGCAGACGAGCGGGCCTGTTCGAGCAGTACTTC
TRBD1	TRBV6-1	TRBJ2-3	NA	CASSQGASTDTQYF	TGTGCCAGCAGTCAGGGGGCTAGCACAGATACGCAGTATTTT
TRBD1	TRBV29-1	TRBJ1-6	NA	CSVDRDSDNSPLHF	TGCAGCGTTGATCGGGACAGCGATAATTCACCCCTCCACTTT
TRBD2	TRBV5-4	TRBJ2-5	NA	CASSLKRTGGETQYF	TGTGCCAGCAGCCTAAAAAGGACGGGAGGAGAGACCCAGTACTTC
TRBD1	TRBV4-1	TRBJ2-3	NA	CASSQQRTGDTQYF	TGCGCCAGCAGCCAACAGAGGACAGGCGATACGCAGTATTTT
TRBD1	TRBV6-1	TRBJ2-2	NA	CASSVQGADTGELFF	TGTGCCAGCAGCGTACAGGGGGCGGACACCGGGGAGCTGTTTTTT
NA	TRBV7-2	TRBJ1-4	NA	CASSLVFGIGEKLFF	TGTGCCAGCAGCTTAGTATTCGGGATCGGTGAAAAACTGTTTTTT
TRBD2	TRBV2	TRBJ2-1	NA	CASSASSGRLYNEQFF	TGTGCCAGCAGCGCATCCAGCGGGAGGCTATACAATGAGCAGTTCTTC
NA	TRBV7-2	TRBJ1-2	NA	CASSRQVSSDGYTF	TGTGCCAGCAGCCGCCAGGTTTCGTCAGATGGCTACACCTTC
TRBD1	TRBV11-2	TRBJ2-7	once	CASRTGTVGEQYF	TGTGCCAGCAGAACCGGGACAGTCGGTGAGCAGTACTTC
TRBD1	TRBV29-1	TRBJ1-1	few	CSARQGLGTEAFF	TGCAGCGCAAGACAGGGGCTGGGGACTGAAGCTTTCTTT
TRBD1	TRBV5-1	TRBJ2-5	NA	CASSLWDRGETQYF	TGCGCCAGCAGCCTTTGGGACAGGGGGGAGACCCAGTACTTC
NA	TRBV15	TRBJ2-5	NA	CATSRDWETQYF	TGTGCCACCAGCAGAGATTGGGAGACCCAGTACTTC
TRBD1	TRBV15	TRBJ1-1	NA	CATSRGGQGDTEAFF	TGTGCCACCAGCAGAGGGGGACAGGGAGACACTGAAGCTTTCTTT
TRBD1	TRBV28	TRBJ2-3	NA	CASSSSQGTGTTDTQYF	TGTGCCAGCAGTTCTTCTCAAGGGACAGGGACTACAGATACGCAGTATTTT
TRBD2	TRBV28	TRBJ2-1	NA	CASSPSGGGYNEQFF	TGTGCCAGCAGTCCAAGCGGGGGGGGCTACAATGAGCAGTTCTTC
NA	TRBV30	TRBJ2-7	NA	CAWSTGPYEQYF	TGTGCCTGGAGTACAGGGCCCTACGAGCAGTACTTC
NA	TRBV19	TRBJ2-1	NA	CATSGVSYNEQFF	TGTGCCACCTCGGGGGTATCCTACAATGAGCAGTTCTTC
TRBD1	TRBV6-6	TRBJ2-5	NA	CASSDDRGSGETQYF	TGTGCCAGCAGTGACGACAGGGGGAGTGGCGAGACCCAGTACTTC
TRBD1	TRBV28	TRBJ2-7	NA	CASTSWGQGNLYEQYF	TGTGCCAGCACCTCATGGGGACAGGGGAACCTCTACGAGCAGTACTTC
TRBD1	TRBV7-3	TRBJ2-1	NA	CASSLGGQGPNEQFF	TGTGCCAGCAGCCTCGGGGGACAGGGGCCCAATGAGCAGTTCTTC
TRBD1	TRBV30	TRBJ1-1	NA	CAWSRDRAGSEAFF	TGTGCCTGGAGTCGGGACAGGGCGGGATCTGAAGCTTTCTTT
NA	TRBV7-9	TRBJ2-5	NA	CASSLREIPETQYF	TGTGCCAGCAGCTTACGGGAGATTCCTGAGACCCAGTACTTC
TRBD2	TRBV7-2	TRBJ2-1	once	CASSRSGNSYNEQFF	TGTGCCAGCAGCCGAAGCGGGAACTCCTACAATGAGCAGTTCTTC
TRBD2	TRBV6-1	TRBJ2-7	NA	CASSQTSGGYEQYF	TGTGCCAGCAGTCAGACTAGCGGGGGGTACGAGCAGTACTTC
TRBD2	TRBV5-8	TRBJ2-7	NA	CASSLGGGYEQYF	TGTGCCAGCAGCTTGGGGGGGGGCTACGAGCAGTACTTC
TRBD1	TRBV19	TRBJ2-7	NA	CASSISGQGANEQYF	TGTGCCAGTAGTATATCCGGCCAGGGGGCAAACGAGCAGTACTTC
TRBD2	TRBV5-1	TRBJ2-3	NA	CASSLEGLSNPDTQYF	TGCGCCAGCAGCTTGGAGGGACTATCAAATCCCGATACGCAGTATTTT
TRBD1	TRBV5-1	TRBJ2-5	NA	CASSFGTGEETQYF	TGCGCCAGCAGTTTCGGGACAGGGGAAGAGACCCAGTACTTC
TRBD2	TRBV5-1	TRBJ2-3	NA	CASTASGGTDTQYF	TGCGCCAGCACGGCCAGCGGGGGCACAGATACGCAGTATTTT
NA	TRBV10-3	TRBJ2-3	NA	CAITLGAQNTDTQYF	TGTGCCATCACCCTGGGGGCCCAGAACACAGATACGCAGTATTTT
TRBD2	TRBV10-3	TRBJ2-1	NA	CAISDLAGGRYNEQFF	TGTGCCATCAGTGACCTAGCGGGCGGTCGGTACAATGAGCAGTTCTTC
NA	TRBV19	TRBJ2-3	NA	CASSTGRTDTQYF	TGTGCCAGTAGTACAGGTCGCACAGATACGCAGTATTTT
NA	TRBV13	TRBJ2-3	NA	CASSLWQTDDTQYF	TGTGCCAGCAGCTTATGGCAGACAGATGATACGCAGTATTTT
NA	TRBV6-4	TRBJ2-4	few	CASSDSWPVRIAKNIQYF	TGTGCCAGCAGTGACTCGTGGCCAGTAAGGATAGCCAAAAACATTCAGTACTTC
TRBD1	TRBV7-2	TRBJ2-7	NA	CASSLQRGQKNYEQYF	TGTGCCAGCAGCTTACAACGGGGACAGAAGAACTACGAGCAGTACTTC
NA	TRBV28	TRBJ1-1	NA	CASSLTFGSNTEAFF	TGTGCCAGCAGTCTAACATTTGGGAGTAACACTGAAGCTTTCTTT
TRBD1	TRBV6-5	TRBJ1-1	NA	CASSYQSTGVNTEAFF	TGTGCCAGCAGTTACCAATCTACAGGGGTGAACACTGAAGCTTTCTTT
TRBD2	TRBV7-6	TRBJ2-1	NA	CASSTTSGSGYEQFF	TGTGCCAGCAGCACCACTAGCGGGAGTGGCTATGAGCAGTTCTTC
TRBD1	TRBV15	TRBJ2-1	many	CATSRGPGQVNNEQFF	TGTGCCACCAGCAGAGGACCGGGACAGGTAAACAATGAGCAGTTCTTC
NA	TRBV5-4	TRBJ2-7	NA	CASSLDPDSHEQYF	TGTGCCAGCAGCTTGGACCCAGATAGTCACGAGCAGTACTTC
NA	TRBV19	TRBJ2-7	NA	CASSMSPIPYEQYF	TGTGCCAGTAGTATGTCGCCAATACCCTACGAGCAGTACTTC
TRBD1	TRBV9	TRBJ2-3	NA	CASSVAGGLTDTQYF	TGTGCCAGCAGCGTAGCAGGGGGCTTGACAGATACGCAGTATTTT
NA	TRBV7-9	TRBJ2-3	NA	CASSSSGASDTQYF	TGTGCCAGCAGCTCTTCTGGTGCCTCCGATACGCAGTATTTT
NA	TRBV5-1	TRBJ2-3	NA	CASSSGVSSTDTQYF	TGCGCCAGCAGCAGTGGCGTCTCTAGCACAGATACGCAGTATTTT
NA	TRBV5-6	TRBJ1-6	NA	CASSSGQAPYSPLHF	TGTGCCAGCAGCTCGGGACAAGCCCCCTATTCACCCCTCCACTTT
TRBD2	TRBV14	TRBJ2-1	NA	CASSQERSAGEGLEQFF	TGTGCCAGCAGCCAAGAACGATCGGCGGGAGAAGGTCTTGAGCAGTTCTTC
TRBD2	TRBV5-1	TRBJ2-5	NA	CASSHRPSGGQETQYF	TGCGCCAGCAGCCACCGACCTAGCGGGGGTCAAGAGACCCAGTACTTC
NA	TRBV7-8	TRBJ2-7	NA	CASSRPDFSYEQYF	TGTGCCAGCAGCCGGCCCGATTTCTCCTACGAGCAGTACTTC